Each of the 24 T cell receptor beta chains below was sequenced from the same sample in a study of T cell repertoires in cytomegalovirus infection. For these TCRs, the target antigens are not known. TCRdb re-derived calls from the reads in MiXCR, one entry per CDR3 protein. The data contain tens of thousands of distinct CDR3 sequences, about 29% of them seen just once; the ten biggest clones take up 45% to 75%. This material consisted of CD8+ T cells from cultured PBMCs, taken from culture after CMV antigen stimulation. The receptors come from a human donor in good health (CMV status not recorded). Some clones in this sample may be carry-over from other donors' samples.

The rearrangement joins TRBV6-2 or TRBV6-3 to TRBJ1-2; D ambiguous. The CDR3 loop spans 13 amino acids. Germline values: CDR1 MNHEY, CDR2 SVGEGT. Trimming shortened V by 2 bases and J by 9 bases, and 13 bases separated the two germline ends. The DNA for the CDR3 is TGTGCCAGCAGTTACAGGGCAGGAGGAAGCTACACCTTC. Residues: CASSYRAGGSYTF.

The chain carries TRBV20-1 and TRBJ1-5, with D tentatively TRBD1 (6 bases). Germline assignment: CDR1 DFQATT and CDR2 SNEGSKA (reference sequence). This CDR3 has 16 residues. Trimming pared 6 bases from V and 0 bases from J, leaving 18 bases between. CDR3 DNA sequence: TGCAGTGCGGTCAGGGGAGCCGGTGATAGCAATCAGCCCCAGCATTTT. This codes for CSAVRGAGDSNQPQHF.

This clonotype was seen a handful of times. The chain links TRBV2 to TRBJ2-3, with TRBD2 identical over 10 bases. The CDR3 sequence is 13 residues long. Germline lookup yields CDR1 SNHLY and CDR2 FYNNEI. Germline trimming cut 6 bases from V and 9 bases from J; bases unmatched to any gene: 6. The CDR3: CASSAGTSDTQYF. CDR3 sequence (DNA): TGTGCCAGCAGCGCCGGGACTAGCGACACGCAGTATTTT. The full variable domain, in which reference TRBV2 and TRBJ2-3 provide the parts outside the CDR3, is EPEVTQTPSHQVTQMGQEVILRCVPISNHLYFYWYRQILGQKVEFLVSFYNNEISEKSEIFDDQFSVERPDGSNFTLKIRSTKLEDSAMYFCASSAGTSDTQYFGPGTRLTVL.

This clonotype appeared many times. Here the CDR3 reads CASSLAEGSGYEQYF. The CDR3 DNA sequence: TGTGCCAGCAGCTTAGCGGAGGGCTCCGGGTACGAGCAGTACTTC. The rearrangement joins TRBV7-6 to TRBJ2-7, with D maybe TRBD2 (6 bases). This CDR3 is 15 amino acids long. Germline values: CDR1 SGHVS, CDR2 FNYEAQ. V lost 0 bases to trimming and J lost 4 bases, with 13 bases between them.

Concerning this clonotype: Since a much larger clone is just one base distant, this may be a read error. V is TRBV6-6 and J is TRBJ1-1, with D perhaps TRBD1 (5 bases). Germline-derived CDR1 and CDR2 are MNHNY and SVGAGI (reference sequence). The CDR3 length is 15 residues. The CDR3 loop reads CASRYPREVDTEVFF. The CDR3 DNA follows: TGTGCCAGCAGATACCCCCGGGAGGTGGACACTGAAGTTTTCTTT.

The sample holds a few counts of this clonotype. The rearrangement links TRBV30 to TRBJ2-7; TRBD2 matches at 8 bases. This CDR3 spans 14 amino acids. V dropped 0 bases and J dropped 5; count of bases not matched to a gene: 6. Per germline, CDR1 GTSNPN and CDR2 SVGIG (reference sequence). DNA of the CDR3: TGTGCCTGGAGTGTTCTCAGCGGGAGCGACGAGCAGTACTTC. It encodes CAWSVLSGSDEQYF.

The rearrangement links TRBV4-1 to TRBJ1-5; TRBD1 matches at 7 bases. V lost 3 bases, J lost 1 base, and 9 bases stayed unmatched. The CDR3 sequence is 17 residues long. Per the germline V gene, CDR1 is MGHRA and CDR2 is YSYEKL. The CDR3 spells CASSQGLGQDSNQPQHF. The CDR3 region has the DNA TGCGCCAGCAGCCAGGGACTTGGACAGGACAGCAATCAGCCCCAGCATTTT.

This clonotype turned up a few times. The rearrangement links TRBV7-9 to TRBJ1-2; no definite D call. CDR1 SEHNR and CDR2 FQNEAQ come from the germline V gene (reference sequence). The CDR3 covers 11 residues. The V and J ends lost 7 bases and 8 bases respectively, with 11 bases between them. The CDR3 nucleotides read TGTGCCAGCAACCCACGGGTGGGCTACACCTTC. Its protein is CASNPRVGYTF.

J is TRBJ2-1 and V is TRBV27, with 8 positions matching TRBD2. The CDR3 has 14 residues. Trimming took 6 bases from V and 6 from J; bases not matched to a gene: 7. Germline V gene data show CDR1 as MNHEY and CDR2 as SMNVEV (reference sequence). In DNA, the CDR3 is TGTGCCAGCAGCGACGGACTAGCTCTCAATGAGCAGTTCTTC. It is translated as CASSDGLALNEQFF.

V gene TRBV9 combines with J gene TRBJ2-4; D may be TRBD2 (5 bases). CDR1 and CDR2 (germline): SGDLS, YYNGEE. The CDR3 length is 17 residues. V shed 3 bases and J shed 0 bases, with 16 bases lying between them. Here the CDR3 reads CASSEWWTGLAKNIQYF. The CDR3 DNA reads as TGTGCCAGCAGCGAGTGGTGGACTGGCTTAGCCAAAAACATTCAGTACTTC. The full variable domain, in which reference TRBV9 and TRBJ2-4 provide the parts outside the CDR3, is DSGVTQTPKHLITATGQRVTLRCSPRSGDLSVYWYQQSLDQGLQFLIQYYNGEERAKGNILERFSAQQFPDLHSELNLSSLELGDSALYFCASSEWWTGLAKNIQYFGAGTRLSVL.

This chain joins TRBV5-5 and TRBJ2-7; unclear D gene. Trimming pared 0 bases from V and 0 bases from J, leaving 13 bases between. Germline CDR1 is SGHKS and CDR2 is YYEKEE (reference sequence). The CDR3 runs to 16 residues. The chain's CDR3 is CASSLGLWGNSYEQYF. The DNA of the CDR3 is TGTGCCAGCAGCTTGGGGCTGTGGGGAAACTCCTACGAGCAGTACTTC.

The CDR3 DNA is TGTGCCAGCAGCGTAGAAGGCGGGATGGGGACAGATACGCAGTATTTT. Translating it yields CASSVEGGMGTDTQYF. V usage is TRBV9 and J usage is TRBJ2-3, with a tentative D call TRBD2 (6 bases). The CDR3 spans 16 residues. Trimming shortened V by 0 bases and J by 3 bases, and 14 bases separated the two germline ends. Germline values: CDR1 SGDLS, CDR2 YYNGEE.

V gene TRBV12-3 or TRBV12-4 combines with J gene TRBJ1-2, with 7 bases aligning to TRBD1. V shed 6 bases, J shed 3 bases, and the junction held 10 bases outside the gene matches. CDR3 size: 15 residues. The CDR3 loop reads CASSPTGQDDYGYTF. CDR3 in DNA: TGTGCCAGCAGCCCGACAGGGCAGGACGACTATGGCTACACCTTC.

The J gene is TRBJ2-2, the V gene TRBV5-1; D remains unclear. This CDR3 has 13 amino acids. The V gene lost 3 bases and the J gene lost 3 bases, with 6 bases spanning the gap. CDR1 and CDR2 from the germline V gene are SGHRS and YFSETQ. The CDR3 DNA is TGCGCCAGCAGCTGGTTAGACACCGGGGAGCTGTTTTTT. It codes for CASSWLDTGELFF.

The chain recombines TRBV27 with TRBJ2-3; no clear D. From germline, CDR1 is MNHEY and CDR2 SMNVEV (reference sequence). V lost 2 bases and J lost 4, with 10 bases in between. This CDR3 contains 14 residues. This CDR3 reads CASSLVQRPDTQYF. The CDR3 DNA sequence: TGTGCCAGCAGTTTAGTACAGAGGCCAGATACGCAGTATTTT.

The chain has TRBV7-9 and TRBJ2-5; D is perhaps TRBD1 (5 bases). The V and J ends lost 2 bases and 0 bases respectively, with 13 bases between them. Germline V gives CDR1 SEHNR, CDR2 FQNEAQ (reference sequence). The CDR3 has 16 amino acids. In DNA form, the CDR3 reads TGTGCCAGCAGCTTATCCAGGACACTGTACCAAGAGACCCAGTACTTC. Amino acids: CASSLSRTLYQETQYF.

This clonotype was recorded many times. The genes are TRBV28 and TRBJ1-3, with D possibly matching TRBD1 (6 bases). Trimming stripped 5 bases from V and 4 bases from J, with 18 bases between. Germline V CDR1 and CDR2: MDHEN, SYDVKM. This CDR3 has 16 residues. For the CDR3, the DNA is TGTGCCAGCAGTACATGGACAGCAACCAGAGGAAACACCATATATTTT. Amino acids: CASSTWTATRGNTIYF.

This clonotype turned up a few times. The V call is TRBV7-9, the J call TRBJ2-3; 7 nucleotides agree with TRBD2. From germline, CDR1 is SEHNR and CDR2 FQNEAQ (reference sequence). The CDR3 contains 16 residues. After removal of 5 bases from V and 0 bases from J, the junction contained 8 bases not matched to a gene. The CDR3 sequence: CASSHSVGGSTDTQYF. Written as DNA, the CDR3 is TGTGCCAGCAGCCACTCTGTCGGGGGGAGCACAGATACGCAGTATTTT.

Worth noting for this clonotype: A single base separates this from a much larger clone, so it may be a read error. This chain uses TRBV7-6 with TRBJ2-3, with D unresolved. V was shortened by 3 bases and J by 2 bases, with 9 bases between the two germline ends. The CDR3 has 14 amino acids. Germline V gene sequence: CDR1 SGHVS, CDR2 FNYEAQ. The chain's CDR3 is CASSFDDATDTQYF. The CDR3 DNA reads as TGTGCCAGCAGCTTTGATGACGCCACAGATACGCAGTATTTT.

This chain links TRBV7-9 with TRBJ2-5, with D tentatively TRBD1 or TRBD2 (5 bases each). CDR3 length: 13 residues. Germline lookup yields CDR1 SEHNR and CDR2 FQNEAQ (reference sequence). V dropped 3 bases and J dropped 4 bases, with 9 bases sitting between them. The DNA of the CDR3 is TGTGCCAGCAGCTTTGACAGCGGAGAGACCCAGTACTTC. Protein: CASSFDSGETQYF.

The chain carries TRBV2 and TRBJ2-3; TRBD2 might be the D (6 bases). The V and J ends lost 8 bases and 1 base respectively, with 16 bases between them. The CDR3 runs to 15 residues. Germline V gene data show CDR1 as SNHLY and CDR2 as FYNNEI. CDR3 loop: CASAGLGGGTDTQYF. CDR3 DNA sequence: TGTGCCAGCGCCGGCTTGGGGGGTGGCACAGATACGCAGTATTTT.

The chain has TRBV27 and TRBJ1-2; no clear D. V lost 0 bases, J lost 8 bases, and 10 bases lay in between. Germline CDR1 reads MNHEY; CDR2 reads SMNVEV (reference sequence). CDR3 length: 13 amino acids. CDR3 sequence reads: CASSLSRNEGYTF. CDR3 in DNA: TGTGCCAGCAGTTTATCGAGGAATGAGGGCTACACCTTC.

This clonotype has more than one count but fewer than ten. V and J are TRBV9 and TRBJ2-1; TRBD2 matches 12 bases. This CDR3 has 17 residues. Germline V gives CDR1 SGDLS, CDR2 YYNGEE. V shed 3 bases and J 8 bases; nucleotides not matched to a gene: 12. CDR3 in DNA: TGTGCCAGCAGCGCCGATCTAGCGGGGGGGCCTCCCGATGAGCAGTTCTTC. Amino acid sequence: CASSADLAGGPPDEQFF. Based on the CDR3 plus reference TRBV9 and TRBJ2-1, the full variable domain is DSGVTQTPKHLITATGQRVTLRCSPRSGDLSVYWYQQSLDQGLQFLIQYYNGEERAKGNILERFSAQQFPDLHSELNLSSLELGDSALYFCASSADLAGGPPDEQFFGPGTRLTVL.

The chain recombines TRBV4-3 with TRBJ2-7; 11 bases match TRBD1. The V segment lost 2 bases and the J segment 3 bases; nucleotides outside the gene matches: 3. Germline CDR1 and CDR2: LGHNA and YSLEER. CDR3 size: 15 residues. The CDR3 here is CASSQYGTGGYEQYF. CDR3 sequence (DNA): TGCGCCAGCAGCCAATACGGGACAGGGGGCTACGAGCAGTACTTC.